This entry features one T cell receptor (beta chain) sequence. Its cognate antigen has yet to be identified. No per-base quality is available; no much larger clone lies one base away. The sample's time point, from its label and the paper: cycle 4 day 1 (C4D1), after five to seven weeks of nivolumab. Every trial patient had relapsed after autologous stem cell transplantation, and cohorts A, B and C differed in prior brentuximab vedotin exposure. The trial cohort comprised fewer than 65 patients with relapsed/refractory classical Hodgkin lymphoma whose best overall responses were complete response, partial response or progressive disease. Trial patients were treated with single-agent nivolumab in the multi-cohort phase II CheckMate 205 trial. An independent review committee assessed best overall response by applying the 2007 International Working Group response criteria. Trial PBMCs were obtained immediately prior to nivolumab initiation (C1D1) and on therapy at cycle 2 day 1 and cycle 4 day 1. Peripheral blood was collected in 8 mL Vacutainer Cell Preparation Tubes, from which PBMCs were isolated by centrifugation and then cryopreserved.

These data are taken from a study of PD-1 blockade in classical Hodgkin lymphoma (dated by TCRdb to the early 2020s). Study-wide context: Nivolumab dosing was 3 mg/kg intravenously every 2 weeks, continuing until either disease progression or unacceptable toxicity. To define a peripheral blood immune signature of response to PD-1 blockade in classical Hodgkin lymphoma, the study combined TCR beta sequencing with CyTOF. On the study overall, not on this receptor specifically: Patients starting nivolumab less than 1 year after ASCT had lower diversity and were excluded from later analyses to avoid confounding by immune reconstitution. Among trial patients, those achieving complete response had baseline diversity similar to that of newly diagnosed patients, while diversity was significantly lower in partial responders and progressors. A significant rise by C4D1 was seen in CD4+ but not CD8+ TCR diversity (p=0.0027 vs p=0.16), with the rise being most apparent in complete responders (p=0.02). The study covered only a single clinical trial cohort, and the causes of the repertoire differences, possibly disease activity or prior therapy, were still not defined. Baseline TCR diversity was reported as lower in newly diagnosed patients than in healthy donors, and lower still in relapsed/refractory patients.

V lost 7 bases and J lost 7 bases; the stretch between them is 11 bases long. CDR1 and CDR2 are read off the germline V gene as MDHEN and SYDVKM. The CDR3 runs 11 residues from the cysteine to the phenylalanine. The read is trimmed to its CDR3 DNA, 33 bases read in frame from base 1. Genomic DNA was isolated using the Qiagen DNeasy kit from unsorted PBMCs as well as from negatively selected CD4+ and CD8+ fractions. Using primers that anneal to V and J segments, immunoSEQ multiplex PCR amplified the TCR beta CDR3 regions. Amplification bias was minimized using a synthetic immune receptor repertoire, and residual bias was removed computationally after sequencing. Concerning the study's data processing: Repertoire diversity was quantified as the Shannon entropy index using custom Python scripts. The unsorted, CD4+ and CD8+ repertoires were each analyzed separately, with the exception of combined analyses, where CD4+ and CD8+ sequences were merged in silico. A clone counted as expanded when the clone's frequency after treatment rose at least 2-fold relative to C1D1, and clones undetected at baseline were given a pseudocount of 0.5. Clones with 0 or 1 copy at C1D1 were defined as singleton clones, while clones with 2 or more copies were defined as non-singleton clones. Clones expanded in unsorted samples were assigned a CD4+, CD8+ or unknown annotation through matching of protein sequences in sorted samples from the same patient. Diversity changes from C1D1 to C4D1 were tested in paired samples using Wilcoxon tests. Here the immuneACCESS table is served through TCRdb, limited to in-frame sequences with V and J called. Missing clones are a known gap in these copies; in checked studies unresolved V genes cover under half, and the rest lacks a known reason. The DNA gave D and trimming, while V, J and clone size come from that table. Across this sample there are 50,000 to 65,000 clones, with approximately 90% seen only once. The leading ten clones occupy approximately 8% of the sample.

Sample: peripheral blood mononuclear cells (PBMCs), taken before the fourth cycle of nivolumab. The sequence links TRBV28 to TRBJ2-7; the D segment could be TRBD2, given 6 matching bases. The TCR comes from a human donor with classical Hodgkin lymphoma. The DNA sequence is as follows: TGTGCCAGCACTTTTCGGGGGGAGCAGTACTTC. It encodes CASTFRGEQYF.